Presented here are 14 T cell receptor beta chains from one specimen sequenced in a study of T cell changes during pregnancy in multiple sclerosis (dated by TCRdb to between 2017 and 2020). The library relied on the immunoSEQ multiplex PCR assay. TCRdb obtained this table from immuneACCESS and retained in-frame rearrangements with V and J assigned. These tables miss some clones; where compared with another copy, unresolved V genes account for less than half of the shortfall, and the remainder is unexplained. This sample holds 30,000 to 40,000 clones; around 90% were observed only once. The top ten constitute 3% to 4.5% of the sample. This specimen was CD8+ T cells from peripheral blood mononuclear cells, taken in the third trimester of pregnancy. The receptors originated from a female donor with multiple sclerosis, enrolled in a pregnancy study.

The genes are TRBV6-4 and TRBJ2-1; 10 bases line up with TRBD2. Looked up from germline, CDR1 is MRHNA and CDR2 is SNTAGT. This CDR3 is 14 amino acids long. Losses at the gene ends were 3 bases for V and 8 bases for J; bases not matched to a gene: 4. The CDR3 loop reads CASSEAGGPYEQFF. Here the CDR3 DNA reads TGTGCCAGCAGTGAAGCGGGGGGGCCTTATGAGCAGTTCTTC.

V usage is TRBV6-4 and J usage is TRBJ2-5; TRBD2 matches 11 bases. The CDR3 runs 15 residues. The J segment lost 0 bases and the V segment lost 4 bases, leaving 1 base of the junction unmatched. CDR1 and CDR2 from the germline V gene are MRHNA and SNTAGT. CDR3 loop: CASSALAGDQETQYF. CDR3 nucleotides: TGTGCCAGCAGTGCACTAGCGGGGGACCAAGAGACCCAGTACTTC.

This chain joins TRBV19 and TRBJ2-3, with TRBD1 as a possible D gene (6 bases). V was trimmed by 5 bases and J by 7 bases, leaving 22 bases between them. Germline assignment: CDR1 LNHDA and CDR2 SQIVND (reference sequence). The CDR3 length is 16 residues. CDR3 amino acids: CASSRVETGFEHTQYF. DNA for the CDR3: TGTGCCAGTAGTCGCGTTGAAACAGGGTTCGAGCATACGCAGTATTTT.

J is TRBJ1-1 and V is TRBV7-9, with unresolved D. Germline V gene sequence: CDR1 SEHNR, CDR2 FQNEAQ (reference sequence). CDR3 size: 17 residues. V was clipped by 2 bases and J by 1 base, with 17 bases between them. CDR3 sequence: CASSLNSGAARNTEAFF. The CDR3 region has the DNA TGTGCCAGCAGCTTAAACAGTGGCGCAGCCAGGAACACTGAAGCTTTCTTT.

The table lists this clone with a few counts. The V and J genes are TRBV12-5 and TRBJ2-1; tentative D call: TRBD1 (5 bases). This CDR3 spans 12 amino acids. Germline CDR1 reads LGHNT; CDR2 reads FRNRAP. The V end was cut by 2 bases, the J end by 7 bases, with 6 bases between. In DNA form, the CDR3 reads TGTGCTAGTGGTTTGCAGGGAAATGAGCAGTTCTTC. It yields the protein CASGLQGNEQFF.

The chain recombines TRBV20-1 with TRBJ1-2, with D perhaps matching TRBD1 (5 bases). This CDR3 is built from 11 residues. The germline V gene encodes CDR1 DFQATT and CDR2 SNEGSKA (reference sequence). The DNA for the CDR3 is TGCAACGGAAAGGGGAACTATGGCTACACCTTC. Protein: CNGKGNYGYTF.

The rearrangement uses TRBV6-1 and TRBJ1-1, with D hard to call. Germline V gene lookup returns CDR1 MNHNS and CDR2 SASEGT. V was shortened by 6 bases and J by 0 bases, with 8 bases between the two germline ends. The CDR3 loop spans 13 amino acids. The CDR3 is CASRDGVNTEAFF. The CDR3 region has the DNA TGTGCCAGCAGGGATGGAGTGAACACTGAAGCTTTCTTT.

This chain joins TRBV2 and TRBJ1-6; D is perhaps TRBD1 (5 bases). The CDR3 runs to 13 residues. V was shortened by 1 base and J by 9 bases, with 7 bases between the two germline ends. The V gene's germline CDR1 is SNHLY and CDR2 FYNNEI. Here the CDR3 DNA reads TGTGCCAGCAGTGAAGGGAGGGGTTCACCCCTCCACTTT. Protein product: CASSEGRGSPLHF. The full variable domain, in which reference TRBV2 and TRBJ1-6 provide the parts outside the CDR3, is EPEVTQTPSHQVTQMGQEVILRCVPISNHLYFYWYRQILGQKVEFLVSFYNNEISEKSEIFDDQFSVERPDGSNFTLKIRSTKLEDSAMYFCASSEGRGSPLHFGNGTRLTVT.

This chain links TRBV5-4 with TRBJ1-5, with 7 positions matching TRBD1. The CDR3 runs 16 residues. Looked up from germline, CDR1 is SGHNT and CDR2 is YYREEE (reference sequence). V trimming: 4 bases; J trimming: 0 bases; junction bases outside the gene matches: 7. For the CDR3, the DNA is TGTGCCAGCAGCCACCAGGGGGGATATAGCAATCAGCCCCAGCATTTT. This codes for CASSHQGGYSNQPQHF.

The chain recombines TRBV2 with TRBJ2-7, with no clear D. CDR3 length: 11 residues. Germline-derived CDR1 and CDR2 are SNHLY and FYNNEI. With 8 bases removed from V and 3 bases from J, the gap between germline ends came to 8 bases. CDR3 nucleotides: TGTGCCAGCGGCAGAAGCTACGAGCAGTACTTC. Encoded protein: CASGRSYEQYF.

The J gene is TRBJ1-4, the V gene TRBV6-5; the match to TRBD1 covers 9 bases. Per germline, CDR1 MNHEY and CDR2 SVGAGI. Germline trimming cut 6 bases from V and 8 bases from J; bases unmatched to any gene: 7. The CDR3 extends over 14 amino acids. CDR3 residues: CASSSGQGFEKLFF. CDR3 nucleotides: TGTGCCAGCAGCTCGGGACAGGGATTCGAAAAACTGTTTTTT.

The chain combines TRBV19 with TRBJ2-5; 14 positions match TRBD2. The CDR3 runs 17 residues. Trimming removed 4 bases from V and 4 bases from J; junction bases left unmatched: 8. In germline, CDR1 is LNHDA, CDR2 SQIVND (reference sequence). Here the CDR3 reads CASSTPTGTSGGETQYF. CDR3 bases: TGTGCCAGTAGTACACCGACCGGGACTAGCGGGGGAGAGACCCAGTACTTC.

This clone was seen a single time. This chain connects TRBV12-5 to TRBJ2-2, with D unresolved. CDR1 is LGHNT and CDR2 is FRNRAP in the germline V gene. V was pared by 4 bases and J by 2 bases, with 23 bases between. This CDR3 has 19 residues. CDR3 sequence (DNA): TGTGCTAGTGGTTCGGGTACCCTAATTTTACTGGCTAACACCGGGGAGCTGTTTTTT. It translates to CASGSGTLILLANTGELFF.

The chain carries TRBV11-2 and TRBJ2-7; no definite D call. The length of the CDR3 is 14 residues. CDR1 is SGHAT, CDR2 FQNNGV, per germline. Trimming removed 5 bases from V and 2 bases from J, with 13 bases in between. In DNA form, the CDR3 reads TGTGCCAGCAGCCCACCCCTGGGCGCCTACGAGCAGTACTTC. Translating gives CASSPPLGAYEQYF.